Listed below are T cell receptor beta chains from one sample, sequenced in a study of CD8+CD57+ T cells in acquired aplastic anemia. MiXCR was run by TCRdb on the reads, yielding one entry per CDR3 protein. Of around 170,000 distinct CDR3 sequences detected, about 60% appear once; the ten largest clones hold less than 55%. Sequencing used sorted CD4+, CD8+, or CD8+CD57+ T cells (not recorded which) from PBMCs. These receptor sequences come from a human donor in good health. The CDR3 runs from the conserved cysteine through the conserved F or W. Fields, in order: V gene, J gene, D gene, clone size, CDR3 DNA, CDR3 protein. The D gene is left open where the match is weak. The size field is filled for only some rows; it gives once, few, many or a size class.

TRBV7-9	TRBJ2-3	TRBD1	NA	TGTGCCAGCAGCTTAGGGGACAGGGGGCTTGGTACGCAGTATTTT	CASSLGDRGLGTQYF
TRBV20-1	TRBJ2-7	NA	NA	TGCAGTGCCACCGTGCGGGTCGGGGAGCAGTACTTC	CSATVRVGEQYF
TRBV6-6	TRBJ2-7	TRBD1	NA	TGTGCCAGCAGCTCAGGGGGGACAGGGGGCAACGAGCAGTACTTC	CASSSGGTGGNEQYF
TRBV5-1	TRBJ2-1	NA	NA	TGCGCCAGCAGCACGGACGGGGAGCTCAATGAGCAGTTCTTC	CASSTDGELNEQFF
TRBV11-3	TRBJ2-1	NA	NA	TGTGCCAGCAGCTTGGTTTATCAGTTCTTC	CASSLVYQFF
TRBV20-1	TRBJ2-1	NA	once	TGCAGTGCTAGTAGAGGCTCCTACAATGAGCAGTTCTTC	CSASRGSYNEQFF
TRBV7-8	TRBJ2-3	TRBD2	NA	TGTGCCAGCAGACGGGCTCAGTTGACTAGCGGGGAGGATACGCAGTATTTT	CASRRAQLTSGEDTQYF
TRBV7-3	TRBJ1-6	TRBD1	NA	TGCGCCAGCAGCCAAGTCGGCTCCGACAGGGTTTCACCCCTCCACTTT	CASSQVGSDRVSPLHF
TRBV19	TRBJ2-7	NA	once	TGTGCCAGTAGTATTGGCGGGACGGCAAACTACGAGCAGTACTTC	CASSIGGTANYEQYF
TRBV12-3/TRBV12-4	TRBJ1-6	NA	NA	TGTGCCAGCAGTTTAGCGAGTAGTCTGAACTCACCCCTCCACTTT	CASSLASSLNSPLHF
TRBV9	TRBJ2-7	NA	many	TGTGCCAGCAGCGTAGGGGGTGGCGGGATGTACGAGCAGTACTTC	CASSVGGGGMYEQYF
TRBV7-6	TRBJ2-5	TRBD1	few	TGTGCCAGCAGCCTAGCCCCACAGGGGAGAGGCGAGACCCAGTACTTC	CASSLAPQGRGETQYF
TRBV9	TRBJ1-1	NA	NA	TGTGCCAGCAGCGTAGGCGAGTCCCTTGAAGCTTTCTTT	CASSVGESLEAFF
TRBV28	TRBJ2-7	NA	many	TGTGCCAGCAGTTTAAACAGGATCTCCTACGAGCAGTACTTC	CASSLNRISYEQYF
TRBV5-6	TRBJ2-5	TRBD1	NA	TGTGCCAGCAGCTTAGTTAGGGACAGCCAAGAGACCCAGTACTTC	CASSLVRDSQETQYF
TRBV24-1	TRBJ1-4	NA	NA	TGTGCCACCAGTGATTTGGACAGCCCGACGGAACTGTTTTTT	CATSDLDSPTELFF
TRBV15	TRBJ1-5	TRBD1	NA	TGTGCCACCAACCCGACAGGGAGTAGCAATCAGCCCCAGCATTTT	CATNPTGSSNQPQHF
TRBV20-1	TRBJ1-1	NA	NA	TGCAGTGCCGGGGGGGGGGCTGACACTGAAGCTTTCTTT	CSAGGGADTEAFF
TRBV7-9	TRBJ1-1	NA	NA	TGTGCCAGCAGCCCGCAGGCGAACACTGAAGCTTTCTTT	CASSPQANTEAFF
TRBV4-1	TRBJ2-1	TRBD2	many	TGCGCCAGCAGCCAAGAGTTTCGGGAGGGCCTTGAGCAGTTCTTC	CASSQEFREGLEQFF
TRBV2	TRBJ1-6	NA	NA	TGTGCCAGCAGGGGAAGGGAGAGATCACCCCTCCACTTT	CASRGRERSPLHF
TRBV10-3	TRBJ2-7	NA	few	TGTGCCATCAGTGAGGCCTCCCCAGTAAGAAAATACGAGCAGTACTTC	CAISEASPVRKYEQYF